This T cell receptor beta chain was identified during a study of blood T cell repertoires in COVID-19. The overall study: Collection of acute and convalescent COVID-19 samples took place in the United States, Italy and Spain. T cells, B-cell-depleted T cells, or PBMCs supplied cDNA or gDNA.

Assay: immunoSEQ multiplex PCR; the TCRdb copy retains only in-frame clones and omits some. In the table there are about 80,000 clones, approximately 80% of which are singletons. In germline, CDR1 is SEHNR, CDR2 FQNEAQ (reference sequence). V trimming: 4 bases; J trimming: 0 bases; junction bases outside the gene matches: 9. The CDR3 is 17 amino acids. The sample taken for sequencing was peripheral blood. This receptor was identified in a woman aged 70-85 years with acute or convalescent COVID-19. This chain uses TRBV7-9 with TRBJ1-3; 7 nucleotides match TRBD1. Here the CDR3 DNA reads TGTGCCAGCAGCTCGTACCGACAGGGCAGCTCTGGAAACACCATATATTTT. This sequence encodes CASSSYRQGSSGNTIYF. Combining the CDR3 with reference TRBV7-9 and TRBJ1-3 gives the whole variable domain DTGVSQNPRHKITKRGQNVTFRCDPISEHNRLYWYRQTLGQGPEFLTYFQNEAQLEKSRLLSDRFSAERPKGSFSTLEIQRTEQGDSAMYLCASSSYRQGSSGNTIYFGEGSWLTVV.